This T cell receptor beta chain comes out of a study of blood T cell repertoires in COVID-19. The overall study: T cells, B-cell-depleted T cells, or PBMCs supplied cDNA or gDNA.

The method was immunoSEQ multiplex PCR; TCRdb's version includes in-frame clones alone and lacks a portion of them. The data show 75,000 to 90,000 clones, roughly three quarters seen once. Trimming removed 5 bases from V and 3 bases from J, with 20 bases in between. Germline V gene lookup returns CDR1 MNHEY and CDR2 SMNVEV (reference sequence). The CDR3 loop spans 16 amino acids. Sequences were obtained from peripheral blood. The rearrangement links TRBV27 to TRBJ2-7; D might be TRBD2 (5 bases). The origin of this receptor is a man aged 60 to 69 with COVID-19, enrolled during active disease. The CDR3 loop reads CASSPLAMDGYYEQYF. CDR3 nucleotides: TGTGCCAGCAGTCCTCTAGCTATGGACGGATACTACGAGCAGTACTTC.